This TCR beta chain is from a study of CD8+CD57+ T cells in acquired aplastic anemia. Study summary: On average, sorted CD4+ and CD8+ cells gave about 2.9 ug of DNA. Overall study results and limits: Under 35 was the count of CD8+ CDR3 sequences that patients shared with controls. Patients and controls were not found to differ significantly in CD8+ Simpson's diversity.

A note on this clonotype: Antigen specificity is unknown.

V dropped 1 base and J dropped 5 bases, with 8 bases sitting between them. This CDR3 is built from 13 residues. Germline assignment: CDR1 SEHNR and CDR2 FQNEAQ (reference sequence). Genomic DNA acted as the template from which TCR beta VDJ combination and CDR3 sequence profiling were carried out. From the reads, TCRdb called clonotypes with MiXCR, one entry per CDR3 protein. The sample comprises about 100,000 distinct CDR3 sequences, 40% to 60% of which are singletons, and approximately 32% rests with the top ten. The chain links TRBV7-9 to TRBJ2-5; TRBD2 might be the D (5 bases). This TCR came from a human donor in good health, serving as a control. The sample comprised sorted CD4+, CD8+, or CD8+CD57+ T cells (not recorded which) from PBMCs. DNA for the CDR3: TGTGCCAGCAGCTTAGGCTCGGGGGAGACCCAGTACTTC. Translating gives CASSLGSGETQYF.